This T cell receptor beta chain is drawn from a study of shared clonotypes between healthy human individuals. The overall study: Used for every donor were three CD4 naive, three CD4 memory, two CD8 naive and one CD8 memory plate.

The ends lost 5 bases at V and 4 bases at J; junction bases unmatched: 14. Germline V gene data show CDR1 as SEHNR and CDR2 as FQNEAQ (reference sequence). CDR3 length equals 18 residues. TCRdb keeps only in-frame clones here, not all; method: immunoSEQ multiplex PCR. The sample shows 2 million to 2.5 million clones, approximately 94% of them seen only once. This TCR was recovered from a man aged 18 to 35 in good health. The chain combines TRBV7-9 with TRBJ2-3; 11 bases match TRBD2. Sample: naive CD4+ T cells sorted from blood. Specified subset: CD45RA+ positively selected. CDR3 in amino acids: CASSPSILAGGFSDTQYF. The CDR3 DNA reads TGTGCCAGCAGCCCCAGCATCCTAGCGGGGGGCTTCTCAGATACGCAGTATTTT.